This T cell receptor (beta chain) was retrieved from a study of blood T cell repertoires in COVID-19. This CDR3 has 20 amino acids. Germline lookup yields CDR1 SGHAT and CDR2 FQNNGV. Trimming at V came to 0 bases and at J to 3 bases, leaving 13 bases not matched to a gene. Clones were read by immunoSEQ multiplex PCR, and TCRdb kept only the in-frame ones, dropping some. This sample has 70,000 or so clones; roughly nine tenths occur once, and the top ten carry about 9%. This clonotype originated in a human donor in a cohort sampled during active COVID-19. The gene calls are TRBV11-2 and TRBJ2-7; 14 positions match TRBD2. Sequencing was done on a sample of peripheral blood. This chain's CDR3 is CASSLEMRGTSGRVVYEQYF. The CDR3 DNA sequence: TGTGCCAGCAGCTTAGAAATGAGGGGGACTAGCGGGAGAGTAGTCTACGAGCAGTACTTC.